The clone carrying this T cell receptor beta chain was seen a handful of times. The antigen is undetermined. Multiplex touch-down PCR with TRB-A/B primers amplified rearranged V-D-J TRB sequences. TCRdb fed the multiplex PCR reads into MiXCR, producing one record per CDR3 protein. This sample carries about 10,000 distinct CDR3 sequences, around 38% of them seen once, and the ten largest clones take roughly 1.7%. This CDR3 contains 15 residues. Trimming removed 2 bases at V and 0 bases at J, with 13 bases between. The germline V gene has CDR1 GTSNPN and CDR2 SVGIG (reference sequence). TCR beta rearrangements were amplified from peripheral blood genomic DNA. This sample was included in a study of T cell repertoires in aging, cancer and after chemotherapy. On the study more broadly: Repeat sampling of healthy donors over several months to years showed clear clonal overlap. General study points: Median generation probability rose over the chemotherapy interval in each cancer cohort, suggesting rebound thymic output.

The sequencing sample was made of blood. This rearrangement joins TRBV30 to TRBJ1-2; D is possibly TRBD1 (6 bases). The TCR sequence derives from a human donor in good health. DNA for the CDR3: TGTGCCTGGAGTAGGGGACAAGACTCTAACTATGGCTACACCTTC. Translated: CAWSRGQDSNYGYTF.